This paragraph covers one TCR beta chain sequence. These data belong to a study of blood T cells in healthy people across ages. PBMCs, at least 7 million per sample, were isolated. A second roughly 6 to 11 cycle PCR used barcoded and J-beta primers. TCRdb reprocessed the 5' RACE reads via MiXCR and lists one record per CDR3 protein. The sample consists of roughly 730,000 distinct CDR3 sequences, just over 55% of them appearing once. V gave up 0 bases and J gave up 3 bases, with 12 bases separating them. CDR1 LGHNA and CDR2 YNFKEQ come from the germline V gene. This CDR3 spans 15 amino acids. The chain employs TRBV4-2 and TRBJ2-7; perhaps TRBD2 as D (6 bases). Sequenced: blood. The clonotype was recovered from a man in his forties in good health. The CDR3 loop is CASSQDPGLGYEQYF. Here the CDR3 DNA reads TGTGCCAGCAGCCAAGATCCGGGACTGGGCTACGAGCAGTACTTC.